The sequence of this TCR beta chain was determined in a study of blood T cell repertoires in COVID-19 (dated by TCRdb to 2020 to 2021). In terms of the full investigation: Samples from collaborators originated in the United States, Italy and Spain and spanned both the acute and convalescent phases of COVID-19. The prospective study material was composed of cDNA or gDNA derived from T cells, B-cell-depleted T cells, or PBMCs. Deeply sampled blood TCRbeta repertoires from subjects exposed to, actively infected with, or recovered from COVID-19 were included in the dataset. A freely available public database, intended as a resource for researchers studying the immune response to SARS-CoV-2, is where the repertoires were released. The samples were drawn from the first 160 participants of the ongoing ImmuneRACE study and from over 950 subjects provided by 6 global collaborators. Sample metadata almost always included a de-identified subject ID, COVID-19 status, age in years and sex. Where HLA class I and class II types were available, the types were taken from metadata supplied by the sample provider, not from assay-based typing.

The immunoSEQ Assay, a bias-controlled multiplex PCR, was used to amplify TCRbeta CDR3 regions from genomic DNA. In the original analysis: Nucleated cell counts per sample were estimated from amplification of reference gene primers within the assay. Sequence reads were collapsed and filtered to measure the absolute abundance of every unique TCRbeta CDR3 rearrangement. For each sample, productive Simpson clonality was calculated as the square root of Simpson's diversity index across productive rearrangements. The table was pulled from immuneACCESS by TCRdb, which kept in-frame rearrangements only. Such tables lose some clones; where checked, under half of the loss comes from unresolved V genes, and the rest has no known cause. The V and J calls and clone size are taken from that table; D and trimming were inferred from the DNA. For this sample the table gives fewer than 55,000 clones, of which roughly nine tenths were detected only once. Approximately 8.1% of the sample is taken by the ten largest.

Collaborating institutions collected whole blood in K2EDTA tubes following their own protocols. For TCRbeta analysis, collaborators shipped samples as frozen whole blood, isolated PBMCs, or DNA extracted from either of those sample types. Via the germline V gene, CDR1 is MNHEY and CDR2 SVGAGI. From the cysteine up to the phenylalanine, the CDR3 has a length of 16 residues. Only the CDR3 part of the read is kept: 48 bases, read in frame from the first base. The V and J ends are trimmed by 2 bases and 0 bases, leaving 11 bases between them. About this clone: This clone's antigen is unknown. No base qualities exist here, and no much larger clone lies one base off it.

The study at large found these results: How much clinical and demographic metadata was included differed by source and by participant, and the metadata was provided uncurated.

Sequencing was done on a sample of peripheral blood. The TCR was taken from a man older than 75 with active or convalescent COVID-19. Rearrangement joined TRBV6-5 to TRBJ2-1; the D gene is possibly TRBD1, with 6 bases matching. In nucleotide form, the sequence is TGTGCCAGCAGTTACATCCAGGGGCGCTCCTACAATGAGCAGTTCTTC. The encoded protein is CASSYIQGRSYNEQFF.